This passage covers 7 T cell receptor beta chains from one sample sequenced in a study of T cell responses to AZD1222 COVID-19 vaccine. Method: immunoSEQ multiplex PCR; TCRdb's copy keeps in-frame clones and lacks some. Among 140,000 to 150,000 clones, about 93% were seen once, and the ten largest hold over 3%. The sample here was peripheral blood, taken on day 0 of AZD1222 vaccination. All receptors derive from an adult in good health.

The rearrangement uses TRBV27 and TRBJ2-7, with D perhaps matching TRBD2 (5 bases). The CDR3 spans 13 residues. Germline assignment: CDR1 MNHEY and CDR2 SMNVEV (reference sequence). V lost 3 bases, J lost 4 bases, and 10 bases lay in between. In DNA form, the CDR3 reads TGTGCCAGCAGTTTTCGGGGTGCATACGAGCAGTACTTC. Translating it yields CASSFRGAYEQYF.

The genes are TRBV6-5 and TRBJ2-7, with 8 bases fitting TRBD1. The CDR3 contains 11 residues. The V and J ends lost 10 bases and 6 bases, in that order; junction bases with no gene match: 5. The germline CDR1 and CDR2 sequences are MNHEY and SVGAGI. The CDR3 reads CATYRGSEQYF. In DNA, the CDR3 is TGTGCCACGTACAGGGGGAGCGAGCAGTACTTC.

The CDR3 DNA follows: TGTGCCAGCAGCTTCGGAGTCGTATCGTCCGAGCAGTACTTC. It encodes CASSFGVVSSEQYF. The chain carries TRBV5-8 and TRBJ2-7; no reliable D call. V dropped 2 bases and J dropped 6 bases, with 15 bases sitting between them. The CDR3 is made up of 14 amino acids. CDR1 SGHTS and CDR2 YDEGEE come from the germline V gene.

The V gene is TRBV9, the J gene TRBJ1-6, with 7 bases aligning to TRBD1. CDR1 and CDR2 (germline): SGDLS, YYNGEE. This CDR3 spans 15 amino acids. Unmatched junction bases numbered 4, after V lost 0 bases and J lost 7 bases. This CDR3 reads CASSVDPGGNSPLHF. The CDR3 DNA sequence: TGTGCCAGCAGCGTAGACCCAGGGGGGAATTCACCCCTCCACTTT. Using reference TRBV9 and TRBJ1-6 for the parts outside the CDR3, the full variable domain is DSGVTQTPKHLITATGQRVTLRCSPRSGDLSVYWYQQSLDQGLQFLIQYYNGEERAKGNILERFSAQQFPDLHSELNLSSLELGDSALYFCASSVDPGGNSPLHFGNGTRLTVT.

This chain joins TRBV5-1 and TRBJ2-3; no definite D call. The V and J ends lost 7 bases and 2 bases respectively, with 11 bases between them. The CDR3 runs to 13 residues. Germline loops: CDR1 SGHRS, CDR2 YFSETQ. The CDR3 is CASAPRYTDTQYF. CDR3 coding DNA: TGCGCCAGCGCCCCCCGTTACACAGATACGCAGTATTTT.

The chain combines TRBV19 with TRBJ1-5, with TRBD1 matching over 10 bases. Germline trimming cut 6 bases from V and 9 bases from J; bases unmatched to any gene: 8. This CDR3 is 14 amino acids long. Germline CDR1 and CDR2: LNHDA and SQIVND (reference sequence). In DNA form, the CDR3 reads TGTGCCAGTAGGGACAGGGGGTCCATGTGGCCCCAGCATTTT. This sequence encodes CASRDRGSMWPQHF.

The chain employs TRBV10-3 and TRBJ1-5, with TRBD1 matching 7 bases. Germline V lookup: CDR1 ENHRY, CDR2 SYGVKD. V lost 8 bases to trimming and J lost 0 bases; unmatched junction nucleotides: 10. The CDR3 covers 16 residues. The CDR3 region is CAIADGTANSNQPQHF. In DNA, the CDR3 is TGTGCCATCGCTGACGGGACAGCTAATAGCAATCAGCCCCAGCATTTT.